One and the same sample provided the 22 T cell receptor beta chains below, sequenced in a study of identical twins. TCRdb reprocessed the 5' RACE reads via MiXCR and lists one record per CDR3 protein. The sample gives about 530,000 distinct CDR3 sequences, about a fifth of which show up once; approximately 0.49% is in the top ten. These sequences were also reported in another study, on yellow fever vaccine responses in identical twins.

Sequencing used CD4+ T cells sorted from blood. These receptor sequences come from a woman aged 18-29 years in good health.

The gene calls are TRBV3-1 and TRBJ2-1, with TRBD1 matching over 8 bases. After removal of 4 bases from V and 3 bases from J, the junction contained 11 bases not matched to a gene. The CDR3 covers 17 residues. Germline V gene data show CDR1 as LGHDT and CDR2 as YNNKEL (reference sequence). DNA for the CDR3: TGTGCCAGCAGCCGCCAGGGGACAGGTCGTAGCTACAATGAGCAGTTCTTC. Amino acid sequence: CASSRQGTGRSYNEQFF.

This clonotype occurred a few times. The rearrangement joins TRBV5-1 to TRBJ2-5; no definite D call. This CDR3 is 15 amino acids long. Germline CDR1 is SGHRS and CDR2 is YFSETQ. V shed 0 bases and J shed 4 bases, with 13 bases lying between them. CDR3 in DNA: TGCGCCAGCAGCTTGGACACCTTCCCCCCAGAGACCCAGTACTTC. Protein sequence: CASSLDTFPPETQYF.

This clonotype has only a few counts. The chain uses TRBV5-1 and TRBJ2-3; perhaps TRBD1 as D (6 bases). Germline CDR1 SGHRS, CDR2 YFSETQ. CDR3 length equals 14 residues. The V end was cut by 3 bases, the J end by 3 bases, with 11 bases between. Here the CDR3 reads CASSYRQATDTQYF. As DNA, the CDR3 is TGCGCCAGCAGCTATAGACAGGCAACAGATACGCAGTATTTT.

In this sample, this clonotype turned up a few times. The chain recombines TRBV7-8 with TRBJ1-6; tentatively, D is TRBD1 (5 bases). Germline lookup yields CDR1 SGHVS and CDR2 FQNEAQ. CDR3 length: 14 residues. Trimming took off 0 bases at V and 9 bases at J, with 9 bases between the two ends. The CDR3 sequence is CASSLAEGSSPLHF. The DNA of the CDR3 is TGTGCCAGCAGCTTAGCGGAGGGGAGTTCACCCCTCCACTTT.

The CDR3 spells CASRAGRVTDTQYF. The CDR3 DNA follows: TGTGCCAGCAGAGCGGGGCGGGTCACAGATACGCAGTATTTT. The chain links TRBV6-1 to TRBJ2-3; TRBD2 aligns across 7 bases. The V gene's germline CDR1 is MNHNS and CDR2 SASEGT. J lost 2 bases, V lost 6 bases, and 5 bases had no gene match. This CDR3 is built from 14 residues.

The chain has TRBV29-1 and TRBJ2-7; a weak D match, TRBD1 (5 bases). Germline V gene sequence: CDR1 SQVTM, CDR2 ANQGSEA. CDR3 length equals 10 residues. Trimming took 7 bases from V and 3 from J, leaving 7 bases between them. CDR3 sequence reads: CSAGNYEQYF. For the CDR3, the DNA is TGCAGCGCAGGGAACTACGAGCAGTACTTC.

A few counts support this clonotype. The chain recombines TRBV19 with TRBJ1-1; TRBD1 might be the D (6 bases). CDR3 size: 13 residues. Trimming took 4 bases from V and 4 from J, leaving 10 bases between them. CDR1 and CDR2 from the germline V gene are LNHDA and SQIVND (reference sequence). The CDR3 DNA reads as TGTGCCAGTAGTAGGAGGGGGGTCACTGAAGCTTTCTTT. This sequence encodes CASSRRGVTEAFF.

In its sample, this clonotype was seen a few times. The CDR3 coding sequence is TGTGCCAGCAGTTTAGGGGATCTGACCCAGCATTTT. As protein: CASSLGDLTQHF. The V call is TRBV12-3 or TRBV12-4, the J call TRBJ1-5; D not resolved. This CDR3 region has 12 residues. Trimming took 1 base from V and 11 from J, leaving 9 bases between them.

The chain carries TRBV24-1 and TRBJ1-5; D possibly corresponds to TRBD1 (6 bases). Germline V gives CDR1 KGHDR, CDR2 SFDVKD. CDR3 size: 13 residues. V lost 11 bases, J lost 6 bases, and 16 bases lay in between. For the CDR3, the DNA is TGTGCCATCCCTTACAGGGTGGGTCAGCCCCAGCATTTT. This codes for CAIPYRVGQPQHF.

The sample holds a few counts of this clonotype. The chain couples TRBV5-5 to TRBJ2-3; D not resolved. The germline V and J ends were trimmed by 3 bases and 6 bases, with 8 bases remaining between them. CDR1 and CDR2 (germline): SGHKS, YYEKEE (reference sequence). The CDR3 extends over 12 amino acids. The DNA of the CDR3 is TGTGCCAGCAGCTCTACTTCGGATACGCAGTATTTT. The encoded protein is CASSSTSDTQYF.

The J gene is TRBJ1-2, the V gene TRBV29-1; 9 nucleotides match TRBD1. The CDR3 loop spans 14 amino acids. The germline CDR1 and CDR2 sequences are SQVTM and ANQGSEA. V shed 8 bases, J shed 4 bases, and the junction held 11 bases outside the gene matches. CDR3 nucleotides: TGCAGCACCCCCCCGGGACAGGGCGGCTATGGCTACACCTTC. Translated: CSTPPGQGGYGYTF.

The table lists this clonotype with a count of one. J is TRBJ2-7 and V is TRBV10-3; TRBD2 matches at 12 bases. Losses at the gene ends were 5 bases for V and 6 bases for J; bases not matched to a gene: 5. Germline V CDR1 and CDR2: ENHRY, SYGVKD. The CDR3 loop spans 14 amino acids. The CDR3 sequence: CAISSSGGAVEQYV. Written as DNA, the CDR3 is TGTGCCATCAGTTCTAGCGGGGGGGCCGTCGAGCAGTACGTC.

V usage is TRBV3-1 and J usage is TRBJ2-7; D gene unclear. The germline V gene encodes CDR1 LGHDT and CDR2 YNNKEL (reference sequence). V was trimmed by 1 base and J by 7 bases, leaving 5 bases between them. The CDR3 covers 11 residues. In DNA form, the CDR3 reads TGTGCCAGCAGCCAAGCTGGAGAGCAGTACGTC. The encoded protein is CASSQAGEQYV.

This clonotype has a handful of counts. The chain links TRBV27 to TRBJ2-7; 9 bases are shared with TRBD2. The J segment lost 1 base and the V segment lost 3 bases, leaving 7 bases of the junction unmatched. The CDR3 is made up of 16 amino acids. CDR1 and CDR2 from the germline V gene are MNHEY and SMNVEV (reference sequence). Here the CDR3 DNA reads TGTGCCAGCAGTTTCTCTCTAGCGGGACTATCCTACGAGCAGTACTTC. Translated: CASSFSLAGLSYEQYF.

The rearrangement joins TRBV5-6 to TRBJ2-1; D unresolved. CDR1 is SGHDT and CDR2 is YYEEEE in the germline V gene. This CDR3 has 11 residues. The V and J ends lost 3 bases and 8 bases respectively, with 6 bases between them. CDR3 sequence reads: CASSWLDEQFF. In DNA form, the CDR3 reads TGTGCCAGCAGCTGGTTGGATGAGCAGTTCTTC. The full variable domain, its missing parts supplied by reference TRBV5-6 and TRBJ2-1, is DAGVTQSPTHLIKTRGQQVTLRCSPKSGHDTVSWYQQALGQGPQFIFQYYEEEERQRGNFPDRFSGHQFPNYSSELNVNALLLGDSALYLCASSWLDEQFFGPGTRLTVL.

The V call is TRBV7-6, the J call TRBJ1-4, with 9 bases identical to TRBD1. V was clipped by 2 bases and J by 6 bases; unmatched bases: 16. The CDR3 is 19 residues long. Germline V gene data show CDR1 as SGHVS and CDR2 as FNYEAQ. The CDR3, as DNA: TGTGCCAGCAGCTTATATGCCGGGACAGGGTCCCCAGCACATGAAAAACTGTTTTTT. Translating gives CASSLYAGTGSPAHEKLFF.

The genes are TRBV10-3 and TRBJ2-2; D might be TRBD1 (5 bases). CDR1 ENHRY and CDR2 SYGVKD come from the germline V gene. This CDR3 has 15 amino acids. V was shortened by 5 bases and J by 5 bases, with 15 bases between the two germline ends. This CDR3 reads CAISPRWGETGELFF. Here the CDR3 DNA reads TGTGCCATCAGTCCCCGGTGGGGCGAAACCGGGGAGCTGTTTTTT.

The chain has TRBV6-1 and TRBJ2-3, with D perhaps TRBD1 (6 bases). The V gene's germline CDR1 is MNHNS and CDR2 SASEGT. V gave up 0 bases and J gave up 4 bases, with 8 bases separating them. The CDR3 extends over 14 amino acids. For the CDR3, the DNA is TGTGCCAGCAGTGAAGCGCCAGGGGCAGATACGCAGTATTTT. Its protein is CASSEAPGADTQYF.

This clonotype was seen a handful of times. This chain connects TRBV28 to TRBJ2-3, with D perhaps matching TRBD2 (7 bases). Per the germline V gene, CDR1 is MDHEN and CDR2 is SYDVKM. With 5 bases removed from V and 1 base from J, the gap between germline ends came to 16 bases. There are 16 residues in the CDR3. The CDR3 is CASSPAVGGGTDTQYF. The CDR3 coding sequence is TGTGCCAGCAGTCCTGCAGTAGGGGGGGGCACAGATACGCAGTATTTT.

The sample holds a few counts of this clonotype. The rearrangement uses TRBV18 and TRBJ1-1; tentative D call: TRBD1 (6 bases). Deletions cut 3 bases from V and 5 bases from J, with 16 bases between. Germline-derived CDR1 and CDR2 are KGHSH and LQKENI. The CDR3 spans 15 residues. The CDR3 nucleotides read TGTGCCAGCTCACCCCGGGGGGCGCAGGGGACTGAAGCTTTCTTT. Its protein product is CASSPRGAQGTEAFF. Full variable domain (rest looked up from reference TRBV18 and TRBJ1-1): NAGVMQNPRHLVRRRGQEARLRCSPMKGHSHVYWYRQLPEEGLKFMVYLQKENIIDESGMPKERFSAEFPKEGPSILRIQQVVRGDSAAYFCASSPRGAQGTEAFFGQGTRLTVV.

In this sample, this clonotype turned up a few times. This chain links TRBV6-5 with TRBJ1-5, with a possible D match to TRBD1 (5 bases). Trimming took 0 bases from V and 7 from J, leaving 7 bases between them. The CDR3 has 13 amino acids. From germline, CDR1 is MNHEY and CDR2 SVGAGI. DNA of the CDR3: TGTGCCAGCAGTTACTCCAGGGACCAGCCCCAGCATTTT. Translating gives CASSYSRDQPQHF.

The CDR3: CSALGRPTYEQYF. CDR3 bases: TGCAGTGCTCTGGGACGCCCTACCTACGAGCAGTACTTC. V and J are TRBV20-1 and TRBJ2-7; D possibly uses TRBD1 or TRBD2 (5 bases each). The germline V and J ends were trimmed by 5 bases and 2 bases, with 13 bases remaining between them. This CDR3 region has 13 residues. Germline CDR1 is DFQATT and CDR2 is SNEGSKA (reference sequence).